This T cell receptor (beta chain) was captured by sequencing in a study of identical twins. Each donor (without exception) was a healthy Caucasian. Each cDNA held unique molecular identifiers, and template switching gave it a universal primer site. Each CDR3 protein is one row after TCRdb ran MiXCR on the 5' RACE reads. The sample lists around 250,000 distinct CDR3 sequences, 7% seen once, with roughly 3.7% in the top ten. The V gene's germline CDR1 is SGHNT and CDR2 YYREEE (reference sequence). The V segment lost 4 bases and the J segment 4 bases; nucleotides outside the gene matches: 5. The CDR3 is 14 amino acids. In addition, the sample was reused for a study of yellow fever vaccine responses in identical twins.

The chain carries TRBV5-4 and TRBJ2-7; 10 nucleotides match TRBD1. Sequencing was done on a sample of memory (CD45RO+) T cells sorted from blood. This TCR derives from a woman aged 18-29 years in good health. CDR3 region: CASSQGQGIYEQYF. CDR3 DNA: TGTGCCAGCAGCCAGGGACAGGGGATTTACGAGCAGTACTTC.